The 8 T cell receptor beta chains presented below share a single source sample, sequenced in a study of cytomegalovirus exposure and HLA in healthy donors. This table comes from immunoSEQ multiplex PCR, and its TCRdb copy is limited to in-frame clones, with some not included. In the table there are 110,000 to 150,000 clones, 89% of which are singletons. Sample: PBMCs. The origin of the receptors is a woman under 30 in good health and CMV-seropositive.

The chain employs TRBV5-1 and TRBJ2-5; TRBD2 matches 7 bases. The CDR3 covers 15 residues. The germline V gene encodes CDR1 SGHRS and CDR2 YFSETQ. The V gene end was trimmed by 0 bases and the J gene end by 2 bases; junction bases not matched to a gene: 4. As DNA, the CDR3 is TGCGCCAGCAGCTTGGAGGGAGGGAGGCAAGAGACCCAGTACTTC. Its protein product is CASSLEGGRQETQYF.

The chain carries TRBV28 and TRBJ2-7; 9 nucleotides align to TRBD1. J gave up 5 bases and V 10 bases, and 12 bases lay outside the gene matches. The V gene's germline CDR1 is MDHEN and CDR2 SYDVKM. This CDR3 is built from 14 residues. The CDR3 sequence: CATNRGTGRDEQYF. The CDR3 DNA follows: TGTGCCACCAATCGGGGGACAGGGCGCGACGAGCAGTACTTC.

This clone was detected only once. V usage is TRBV28 and J usage is TRBJ2-7; TRBD1 is a possible D gene (6 bases). From germline, CDR1 is MDHEN and CDR2 SYDVKM. The V and J ends lost 6 bases and 11 bases respectively, with 17 bases between them. The CDR3 covers 12 residues. The CDR3 is CASSRTTGRKYF. CDR3 nucleotides: TGTGCCAGCAGCCGCACGACAGGTCGGAAGTACTTC.

This chain connects TRBV2 to TRBJ2-3, with 9 bases that match TRBD2. Losses at the gene ends were 7 bases for V and 4 bases for J; bases not matched to a gene: 9. This CDR3 contains 15 residues. The germline V gene has CDR1 SNHLY and CDR2 FYNNEI. The CDR3 coding sequence is TGTGCCAGCAAGGCGCTAGCGGGGTTGGCAGATACGCAGTATTTT. This codes for CASKALAGLADTQYF.

This clone was counted once. This chain uses TRBV28 with TRBJ1-5; 9 positions match TRBD1. The V gene end was trimmed by 10 bases and the J gene end by 6 bases; junction bases not matched to a gene: 4. CDR1 is MDHEN, CDR2 SYDVKM, per germline. There are 12 residues in the CDR3. This CDR3 is CATTGGVQPQHF. CDR3 in DNA: TGTGCCACGACAGGGGGTGTTCAGCCCCAGCATTTT. Filled out from reference TRBV28 and TRBJ1-5, the complete variable domain reads DVKVTQSSRYLVKRTGEKVFLECVQDMDHENMFWYRQDPGLGLRLIYFSYDVKMKEKGDIPEGYSVSREKKERFSLILESASTNQTSMYLCATTGGVQPQHFGDGTRLSIL.

The genes are TRBV6-5 and TRBJ1-1; D is unresolved. V was cut by 4 bases and J by 7 bases, with 7 bases left in between. The V gene's germline CDR1 is MNHEY and CDR2 SVGAGI. The CDR3 is made up of 11 amino acids. The CDR3 nucleotides are TGTGCCAGCAGTTCTAATGGTGAAGCTTTCTTT. Amino acids: CASSSNGEAFF.

This clone was seen many times. The chain is built from TRBV27 and TRBJ2-3; TRBD2 is a possible D gene (6 bases). The CDR3 consists of 18 residues. Per the germline V gene, CDR1 is MNHEY and CDR2 is SMNVEV (reference sequence). V was cut by 6 bases and J by 1 base, with 23 bases left in between. The CDR3 spells CASRTPLKEKRGTDTQYF. CDR3 sequence (DNA): TGTGCCAGCAGAACCCCTCTTAAGGAGAAGCGGGGCACAGATACGCAGTATTTT.

The chain links TRBV2 to TRBJ2-3; perhaps TRBD1 as D (6 bases). This CDR3 contains 12 residues. Trimming left V 10 bases short and J 2 bases short, with 10 bases between. Germline lookup yields CDR1 SNHLY and CDR2 FYNNEI. CDR3 coding DNA: TGTGCCACTAGGACAGACACAGATACGCAGTATTTT. This encodes CATRTDTDTQYF.